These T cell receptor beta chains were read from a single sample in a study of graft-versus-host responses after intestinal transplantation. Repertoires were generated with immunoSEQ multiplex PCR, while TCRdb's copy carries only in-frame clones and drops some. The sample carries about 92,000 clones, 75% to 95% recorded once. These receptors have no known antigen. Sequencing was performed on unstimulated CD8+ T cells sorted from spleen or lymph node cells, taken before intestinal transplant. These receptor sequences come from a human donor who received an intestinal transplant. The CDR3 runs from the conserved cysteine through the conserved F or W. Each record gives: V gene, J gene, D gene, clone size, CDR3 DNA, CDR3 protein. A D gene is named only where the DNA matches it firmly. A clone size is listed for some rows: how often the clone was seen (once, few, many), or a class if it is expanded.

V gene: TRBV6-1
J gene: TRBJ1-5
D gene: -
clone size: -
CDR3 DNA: TGTGCCAGCAGTAAAACAGGAGACTCGGAGCAGCCCCAGCATTTT
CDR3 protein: CASSKTGDSEQPQHF

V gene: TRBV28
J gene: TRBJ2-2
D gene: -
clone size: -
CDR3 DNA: TGTGCCAGCAGTTTCAGGTTCGGCACCGGGGAGCTGTTTTTT
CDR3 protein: CASSFRFGTGELFF

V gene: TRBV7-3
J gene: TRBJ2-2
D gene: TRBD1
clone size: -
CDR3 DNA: TGTGCCAGCAGCTTAACCGGGACAGGGGCCGGGGAGCTGTTTTTT
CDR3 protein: CASSLTGTGAGELFF

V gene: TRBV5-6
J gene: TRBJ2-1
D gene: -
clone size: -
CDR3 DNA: TGTGCCAGCAGCTTGGCCGACTCGGGAAGGAATGAGCAGTTCTTC
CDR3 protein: CASSLADSGRNEQFF

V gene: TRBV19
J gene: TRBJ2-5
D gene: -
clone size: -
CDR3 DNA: TGTGCCAGTAGACGCAGTGAATCGGAGACCCAGTACTTC
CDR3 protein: CASRRSESETQYF

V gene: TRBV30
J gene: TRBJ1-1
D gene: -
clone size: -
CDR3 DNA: TGTGCCTGCGGGGAGAACACTGAAGCTTTCTTT
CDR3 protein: CACGENTEAFF

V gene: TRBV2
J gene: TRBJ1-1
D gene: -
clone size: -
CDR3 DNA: TGTGCCAGCAGGGCGACAGGACATAAGGACACTGAAGCTTTCTTT
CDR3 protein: CASRATGHKDTEAFF

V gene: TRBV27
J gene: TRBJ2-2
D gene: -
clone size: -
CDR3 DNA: TGTGCCAGCAGTTCCGACAGCGACACCGGGGAGCTGTTTTTT
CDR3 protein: CASSSDSDTGELFF

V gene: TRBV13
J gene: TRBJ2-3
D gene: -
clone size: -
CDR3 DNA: TGTGCCAGCAGCTCCCACGGGGCAGGGGATACGCAGTATTTT
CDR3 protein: CASSSHGAGDTQYF

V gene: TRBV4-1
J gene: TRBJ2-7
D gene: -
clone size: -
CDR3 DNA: TGCGCCAGCAGCCAAGTGTGGGACGGCCACTACGAGCAGTACTTC
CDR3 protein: CASSQVWDGHYEQYF

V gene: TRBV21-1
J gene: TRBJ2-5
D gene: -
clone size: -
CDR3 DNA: TGTGCCAGCAGCAAGGGACTAGCGGGCCAAGAGACCCAGTACTTC
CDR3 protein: CASSKGLAGQETQYF

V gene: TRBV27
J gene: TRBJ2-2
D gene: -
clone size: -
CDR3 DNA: TGTGCCAGCAGTTTAGGTGGCACCGGGGAGCTGTTTTTT
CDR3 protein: CASSLGGTGELFF

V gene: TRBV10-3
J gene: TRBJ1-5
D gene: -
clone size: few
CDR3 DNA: TGTGCCATCAACGGGGGAAATTATAGCAATCAGCCCCAGCATTTT
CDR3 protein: CAINGGNYSNQPQHF

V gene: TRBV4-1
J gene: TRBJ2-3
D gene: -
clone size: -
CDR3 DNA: TGCGCCAGCAGCCAACGAAATTCTGGCGGCGGGCCTAGCACAGATACGCAGTATTTT
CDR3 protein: CASSQRNSGGGPSTDTQYF

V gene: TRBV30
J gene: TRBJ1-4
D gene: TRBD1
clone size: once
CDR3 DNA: TGTGCCTGGAAGGCCGGGACAGGGGTTGAAAAACTGTTTTTT
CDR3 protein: CAWKAGTGVEKLFF

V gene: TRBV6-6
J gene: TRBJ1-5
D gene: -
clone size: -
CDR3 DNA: TGTGCCAGCAGTTACGGTAGCAATCAGCCCCAGCATTTT
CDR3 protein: CASSYGSNQPQHF

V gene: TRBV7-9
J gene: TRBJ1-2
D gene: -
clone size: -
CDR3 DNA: TGTGCCAGCAGCTCCCACAATACTGGGTCGAATGGCTACACCTTC
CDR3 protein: CASSSHNTGSNGYTF

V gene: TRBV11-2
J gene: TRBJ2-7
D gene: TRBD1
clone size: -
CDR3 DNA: TGTGCCAGCAGCTTCCGACAGGGGTACAAGGACGAGCAGTACTTC
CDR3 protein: CASSFRQGYKDEQYF

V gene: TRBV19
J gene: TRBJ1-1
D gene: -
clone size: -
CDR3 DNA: TGTGCCAGTAGAGGGGGGGTTTTGGCTGAAGCTTTCTTT
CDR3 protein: CASRGGVLAEAFF

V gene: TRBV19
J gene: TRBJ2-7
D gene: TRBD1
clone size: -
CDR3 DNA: TGTGCCAGTAGTATGGCTCGGGACAGTACCTACGAGCAGTACTTC
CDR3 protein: CASSMARDSTYEQYF

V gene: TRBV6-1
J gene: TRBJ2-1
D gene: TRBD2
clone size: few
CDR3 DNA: TGTGCCAGCAGTCCACTAGCGGGAGGCTCCAATGAGCAGTTCTTC
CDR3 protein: CASSPLAGGSNEQFF

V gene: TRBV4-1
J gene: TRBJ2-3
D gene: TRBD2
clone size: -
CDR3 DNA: TGCGCCAGCAGCCCCGTCCGGGGGGGGCCCTCAGATACGCAGTATTTT
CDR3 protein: CASSPVRGGPSDTQYF

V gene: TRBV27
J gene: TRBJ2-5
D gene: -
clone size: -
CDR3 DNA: TGTGCCAGCAGTTTATGGGGGAACGACGGAGAGACCCAGTACTTC
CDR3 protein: CASSLWGNDGETQYF

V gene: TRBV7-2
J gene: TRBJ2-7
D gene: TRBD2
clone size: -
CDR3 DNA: TGTGCCAGCAGTCAACTAGCGGGAGGAGAGGTGGAGCAGTACTTC
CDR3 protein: CASSQLAGGEVEQYF

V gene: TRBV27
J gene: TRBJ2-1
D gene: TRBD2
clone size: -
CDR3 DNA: TGTGCCAGCGGTAATCCCGGGACTAGCGTACCGGATGAGCAGTTCTTC
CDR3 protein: CASGNPGTSVPDEQFF

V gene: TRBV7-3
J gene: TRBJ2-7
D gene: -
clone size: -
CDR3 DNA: TGTGCCAGCAGCTTATTAGCGGAGCCCTCCTACGAGCAGTACTTC
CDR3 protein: CASSLLAEPSYEQYF

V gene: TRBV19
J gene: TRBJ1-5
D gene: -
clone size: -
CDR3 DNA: TGTGCCAGTAGTATCCAGGTGGGCAATCAGCCCCAGCATTTT
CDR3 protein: CASSIQVGNQPQHF

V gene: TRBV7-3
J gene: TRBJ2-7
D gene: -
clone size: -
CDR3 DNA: TGTGCCAGCAGTGATCCAGGTGAGGAGCAGTACTTC
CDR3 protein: CASSDPGEEQYF

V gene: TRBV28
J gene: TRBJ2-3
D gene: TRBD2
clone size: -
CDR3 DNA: TGTGCCAGCAGTTTATTCCCAGGACTAGCGGGTAGCACAGATACGCAGTATTTT
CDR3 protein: CASSLFPGLAGSTDTQYF

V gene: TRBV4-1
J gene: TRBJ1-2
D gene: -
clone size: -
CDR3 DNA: TGCGCCAGCAGCCAAGATTCAGGATACTATGGCTACACCTTC
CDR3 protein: CASSQDSGYYGYTF

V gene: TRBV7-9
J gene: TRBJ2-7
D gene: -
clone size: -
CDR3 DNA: TGTGCCAGCAGCGGCACCCCCAAGGCAGCTCCCCCCTACGAGCAGTACTTC
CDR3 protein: CASSGTPKAAPPYEQYF

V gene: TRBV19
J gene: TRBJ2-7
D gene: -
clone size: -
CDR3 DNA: TGTGCCAGTAGCCCAATCGGAACTCTTATTTTCGACGAGCAGTACTTC
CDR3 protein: CASSPIGTLIFDEQYF

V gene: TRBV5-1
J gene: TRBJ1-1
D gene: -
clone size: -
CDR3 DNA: TGCGCCAGCAGCTCTGTTGGACCGTGGTACACTGAAGCTTTCTTT
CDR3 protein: CASSSVGPWYTEAFF

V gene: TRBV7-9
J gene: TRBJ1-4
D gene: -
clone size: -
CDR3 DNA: TGTGCCAGCAGCTTAGAGCGGTGGGGGCCCCGTGAAAAACTGTTTTTT
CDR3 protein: CASSLERWGPREKLFF

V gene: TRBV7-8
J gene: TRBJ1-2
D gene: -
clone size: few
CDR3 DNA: TGTGCCAGCAGCGGTAACACCTACTATGGCTACACCTTC
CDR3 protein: CASSGNTYYGYTF

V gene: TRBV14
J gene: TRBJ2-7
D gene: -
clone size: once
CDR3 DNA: TGTGCCAGCAGCCAAGGTCGGTGGGACCCCCCCTACGAGCAGTACTTC
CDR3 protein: CASSQGRWDPPYEQYF

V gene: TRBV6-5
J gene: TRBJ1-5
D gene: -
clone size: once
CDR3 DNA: TGTGCCAGCCGTGTTTCCGGTAGCAATCAGCCCCAGCATTTT
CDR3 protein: CASRVSGSNQPQHF

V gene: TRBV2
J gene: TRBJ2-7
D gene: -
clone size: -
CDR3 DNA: TGTGCCAGCCTCCTTTCATCCTACGAGCAGTACTTC
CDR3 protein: CASLLSSYEQYF

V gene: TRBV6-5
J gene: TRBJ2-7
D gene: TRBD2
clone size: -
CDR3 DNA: TGTGCCAGCAGGCCGGGACTAGCTTCCCACGAGCAGTACTTC
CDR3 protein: CASRPGLASHEQYF

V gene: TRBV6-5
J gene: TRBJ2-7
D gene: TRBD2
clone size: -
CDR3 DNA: TGTGCCAGCAGCCCCACTAGCGGGAAAGGCTACGAGCAGTACTTC
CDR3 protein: CASSPTSGKGYEQYF

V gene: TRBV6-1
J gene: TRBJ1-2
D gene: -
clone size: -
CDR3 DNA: TGTGCCAGCAGCGGGGGGGTCAATAATGGCTACACCTTC
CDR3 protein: CASSGGVNNGYTF

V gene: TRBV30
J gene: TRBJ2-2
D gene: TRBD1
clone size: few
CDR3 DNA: TGTGCCTGGAGTGAGGGACAGGGCAACACCGGGGAGCTGTTTTTT
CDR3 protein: CAWSEGQGNTGELFF

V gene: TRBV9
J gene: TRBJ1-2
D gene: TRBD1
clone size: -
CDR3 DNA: TGTGCCAGCAGCCCCTGGGACAGCCGCTATGGCTACACCTTC
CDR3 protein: CASSPWDSRYGYTF

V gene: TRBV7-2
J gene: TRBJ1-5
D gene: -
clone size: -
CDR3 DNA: TGTGCCAGCAGCTTAGAATTGGTGGGAAGCAATCAGCCCCAGCATTTT
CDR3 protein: CASSLELVGSNQPQHF

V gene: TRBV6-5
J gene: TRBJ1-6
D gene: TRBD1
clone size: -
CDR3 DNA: TGTGCCAGCAGTCCCGAGGACAGGAAAAGTTCACCCCTCCACTTT
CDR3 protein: CASSPEDRKSSPLHF